The 10 T cell receptor beta chains below were found in one sample sequenced in a study of blood T cells in healthy people across ages. PCR was performed a second time for about 7 to 11 cycles using a sample-barcoded 5' primer and a J-beta primer mix. A single record per CDR3 protein comes from TCRdb applying MiXCR to the 5' RACE reads. The profile shows over 1.5 million distinct CDR3 sequences, roughly 52% of them singletons. The sequenced sample consisted of blood. The receptors originated from a woman aged 40 to 55 in good health.

This clonotype was observed many times. The chain employs TRBV27 and TRBJ1-1; 8 positions agree with TRBD1. This CDR3 has 13 amino acids. Trimming cost V 5 bases and J 1 base; bases outside gene matches: 0. Germline V gene lookup returns CDR1 MNHEY and CDR2 SMNVEV (reference sequence). The CDR3 protein is CASSGQGNTEAFF. CDR3 DNA sequence: TGTGCCAGCAGTGGACAGGGGAACACTGAAGCTTTCTTT.

The chain recombines TRBV28 with TRBJ2-7; 7 bases map to TRBD1. Germline V lookup: CDR1 MDHEN, CDR2 SYDVKM. CDR3 length: 13 amino acids. Trimming at V came to 7 bases and at J to 2 bases, leaving 5 bases not matched to a gene. This CDR3 reads CASKLTGPYEQYF. As DNA, the CDR3 is TGTGCCAGCAAACTGACAGGGCCCTACGAGCAGTACTTC.

This chain uses TRBV20-1 with TRBJ2-7, with a possible D match to TRBD2 (6 bases). The CDR3 is 13 residues long. Trimming removed 2 bases from V and 2 bases from J, with 10 bases in between. Germline V gives CDR1 DFQATT, CDR2 SNEGSKA (reference sequence). The chain's CDR3 is CSARPPGAYEQYF. The CDR3 nucleotides read TGCAGTGCTAGACCTCCGGGGGCCTACGAGCAGTACTTC.

This clonotype came up a few times. The chain is built from TRBV4-1 and TRBJ2-7; tentative D call: TRBD1 (7 bases). CDR1 and CDR2 (germline): MGHRA, YSYEKL. The CDR3 is 14 amino acids. Trimming took 0 bases from V and 9 from J, leaving 15 bases between them. CDR3: CASSQDSQGGGQYF. As DNA, the CDR3 is TGCGCCAGCAGCCAAGATAGCCAGGGGGGTGGGCAGTACTTC.

Remarks on this clonotype: A junction boundary mismatches the germline segment, possibly from a read error. The chain links TRBV20-1 to TRBJ2-5, with 8 bases aligning to TRBD2. Germline V CDR1 and CDR2: DFQATT, SNEGSKA (reference sequence). The CDR3 loop spans 12 amino acids. The CDR3 loop reads CCARPSGETQYF. DNA for the CDR3: TGCTGTGCTAGACCTAGCGGGGAGACCCAGTACTTC.

This clonotype came up a few times. This sequence joins TRBV5-1 and TRBJ2-5, with 11 bases that match TRBD2. This CDR3 comprises 16 residues. The junction had 12 bases not matched to a gene; V was cut back by 4 bases and J by 7 bases. Germline V gene data show CDR1 as SGHRS and CDR2 as YFSETQ. The CDR3 region has the DNA TGCGCCAGCAGCAGCCGGACTAGCGGGCCTAAAGGGACCCAGTACTTC. This gives the protein CASSSRTSGPKGTQYF.

This clonotype was seen a handful of times. The chain combines TRBV10-3 with TRBJ1-2; unclear D gene. V shed 0 bases and J shed 1 base, with 9 bases lying between them. The CDR3 runs to 15 residues. Germline lookup yields CDR1 ENHRY and CDR2 SYGVKD. This CDR3 is CAISESQQINYGYTF. CDR3 in DNA: TGTGCCATCAGTGAGTCGCAACAGATTAACTATGGCTACACCTTC.

The rearrangement joins TRBV7-9 to TRBJ2-5, with D possibly TRBD2 on 5 matching bases. Per germline, CDR1 SEHNR and CDR2 FQNEAQ (reference sequence). The CDR3 consists of 17 residues. The V end was cut by 1 base, the J end by 0 bases, with 15 bases between. CDR3 protein: CASSLDSGLADQETQYF. CDR3 nucleotide sequence: TGTGCCAGCAGCTTAGATTCGGGGTTGGCAGACCAAGAGACCCAGTACTTC.

The chain is built from TRBV7-2 and TRBJ2-3; D is unresolved. Germline assignment: CDR1 SGHTA and CDR2 FQGNSA. Trimming shortened V by 0 bases and J by 4 bases, and 8 bases separated the two germline ends. The CDR3 is 14 residues long. Written as DNA, the CDR3 is TGTGCCAGCAGCTTAGCCTCCTGGGCAGATACGCAGTATTTT. As protein: CASSLASWADTQYF.

This clonotype was counted only a few times. V is TRBV4-3 and J is TRBJ2-1; D not resolved. The CDR3 consists of 14 residues. Germline V CDR1 and CDR2: LGHNA, YSLEER. Trimming stripped 4 bases from V and 5 bases from J, with 12 bases between. The DNA of the CDR3 is TGCGCCAGCAGCCGGACGAGAAGTGACAATGAGCAGTTCTTC. Residues: CASSRTRSDNEQFF.